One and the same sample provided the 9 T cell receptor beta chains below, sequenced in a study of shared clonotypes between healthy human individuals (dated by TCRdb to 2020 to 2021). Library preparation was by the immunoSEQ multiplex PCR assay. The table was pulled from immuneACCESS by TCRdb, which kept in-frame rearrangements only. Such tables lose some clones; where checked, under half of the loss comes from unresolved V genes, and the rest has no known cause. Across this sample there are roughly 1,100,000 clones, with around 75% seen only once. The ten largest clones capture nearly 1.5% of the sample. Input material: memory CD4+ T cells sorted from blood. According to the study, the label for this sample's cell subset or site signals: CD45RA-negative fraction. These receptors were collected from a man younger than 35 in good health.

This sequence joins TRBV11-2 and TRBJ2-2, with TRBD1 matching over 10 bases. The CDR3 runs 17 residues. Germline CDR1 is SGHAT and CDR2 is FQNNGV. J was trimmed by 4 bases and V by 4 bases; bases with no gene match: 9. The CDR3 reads CASSSTPGQGSTGELFF. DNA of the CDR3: TGTGCCAGCAGCTCGACTCCGGGACAGGGGAGCACCGGGGAGCTGTTTTTT.

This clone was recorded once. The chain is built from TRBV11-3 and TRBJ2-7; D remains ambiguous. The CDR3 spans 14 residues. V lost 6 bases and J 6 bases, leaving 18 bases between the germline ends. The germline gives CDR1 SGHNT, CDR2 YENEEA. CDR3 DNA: TGTGCCAGCAGTTACTCGGCAGTCTCTGGCGAGCAGTACTTC. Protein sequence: CASSYSAVSGEQYF. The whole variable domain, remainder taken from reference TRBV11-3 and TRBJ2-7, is EAGVVQSPRYKIIEKKQPVAFWCNPISGHNTLYWYLQNLGQGPELLIRYENEEAVDDSQLPKDRFSAERLKGVDSTLKIQPAELGDSAVYLCASSYSAVSGEQYFGPGTRLTVT.

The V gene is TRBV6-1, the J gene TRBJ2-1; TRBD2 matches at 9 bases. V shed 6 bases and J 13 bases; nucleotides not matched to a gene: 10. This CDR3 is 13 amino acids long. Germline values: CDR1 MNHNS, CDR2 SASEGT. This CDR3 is CASRSTSGTSQFF. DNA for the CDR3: TGTGCCAGCAGATCTACCTCCGGGACTAGCCAGTTCTTC.

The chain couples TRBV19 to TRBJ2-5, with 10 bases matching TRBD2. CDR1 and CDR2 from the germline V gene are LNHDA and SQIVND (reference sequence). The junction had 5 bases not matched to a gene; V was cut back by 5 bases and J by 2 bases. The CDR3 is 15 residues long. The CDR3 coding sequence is TGTGCCAGTAGTTCCCAGCGGGGGGGTCAAGAGACCCAGTACTTC. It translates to CASSSQRGGQETQYF.

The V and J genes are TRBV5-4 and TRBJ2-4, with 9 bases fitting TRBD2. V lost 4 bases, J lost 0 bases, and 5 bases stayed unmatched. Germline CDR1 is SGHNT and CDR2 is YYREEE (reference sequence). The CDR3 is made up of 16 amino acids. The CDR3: CASSVTSGLAKNIQYF. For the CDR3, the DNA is TGTGCCAGCAGCGTCACTAGCGGGTTAGCCAAAAACATTCAGTACTTC. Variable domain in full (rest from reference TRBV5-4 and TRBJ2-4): ETGVTQSPTHLIKTRGQQVTLRCSSQSGHNTVSWYQQALGQGPQFIFQYYREEENGRGNFPPRFSGLQFPNYSSELNVNALELDDSALYLCASSVTSGLAKNIQYFGAGTRLSVL.

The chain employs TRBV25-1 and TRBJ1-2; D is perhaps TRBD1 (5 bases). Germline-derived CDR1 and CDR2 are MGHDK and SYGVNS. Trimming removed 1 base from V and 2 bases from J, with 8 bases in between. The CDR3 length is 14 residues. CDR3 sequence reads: CASSELRQNYGYTF. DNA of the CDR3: TGTGCCAGCAGTGAATTGCGACAGAACTATGGCTACACCTTC.

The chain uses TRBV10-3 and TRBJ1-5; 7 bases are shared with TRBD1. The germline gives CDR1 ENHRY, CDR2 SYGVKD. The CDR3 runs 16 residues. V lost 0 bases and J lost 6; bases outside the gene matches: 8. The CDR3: CAISESEQGLGQPQHF. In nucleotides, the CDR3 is TGTGCCATCAGTGAGTCTGAACAGGGGCTGGGTCAGCCCCAGCATTTT.

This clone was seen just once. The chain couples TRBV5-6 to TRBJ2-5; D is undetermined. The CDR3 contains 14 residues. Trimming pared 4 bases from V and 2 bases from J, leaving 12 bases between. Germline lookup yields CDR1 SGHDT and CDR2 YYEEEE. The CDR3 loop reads CASSLRDGQETQYF. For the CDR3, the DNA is TGTGCCAGCAGCCTACGAGACGGACAAGAGACCCAGTACTTC.

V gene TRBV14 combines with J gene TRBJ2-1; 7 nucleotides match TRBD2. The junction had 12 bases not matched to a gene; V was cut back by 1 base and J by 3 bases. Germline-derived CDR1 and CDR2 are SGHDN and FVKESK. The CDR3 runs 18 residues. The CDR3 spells CASSQVKQGGKSYNEQFF. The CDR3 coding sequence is TGTGCCAGCAGCCAAGTCAAGCAGGGAGGGAAAAGCTACAATGAGCAGTTCTTC.